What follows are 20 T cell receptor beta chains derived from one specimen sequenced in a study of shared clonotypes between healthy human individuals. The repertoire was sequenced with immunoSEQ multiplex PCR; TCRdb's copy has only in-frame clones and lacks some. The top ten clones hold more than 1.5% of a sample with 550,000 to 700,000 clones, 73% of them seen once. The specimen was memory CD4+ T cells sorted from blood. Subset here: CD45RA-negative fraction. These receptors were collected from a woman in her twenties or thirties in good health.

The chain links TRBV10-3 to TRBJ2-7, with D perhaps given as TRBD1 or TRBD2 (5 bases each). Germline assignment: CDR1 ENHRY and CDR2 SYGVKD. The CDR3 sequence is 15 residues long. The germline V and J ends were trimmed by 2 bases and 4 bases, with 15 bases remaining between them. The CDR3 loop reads CAISEEDKGSYEQYF. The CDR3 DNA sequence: TGTGCCATCAGTGAGGAGGACAAGGGGAGTTACGAGCAGTACTTC.

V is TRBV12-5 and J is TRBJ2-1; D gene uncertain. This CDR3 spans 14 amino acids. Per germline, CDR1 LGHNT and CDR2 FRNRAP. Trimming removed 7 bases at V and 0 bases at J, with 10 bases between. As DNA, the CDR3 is TGTGCTAGTGCCGCATCGAGCTCCTACAATGAGCAGTTCTTC. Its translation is CASAASSSYNEQFF.

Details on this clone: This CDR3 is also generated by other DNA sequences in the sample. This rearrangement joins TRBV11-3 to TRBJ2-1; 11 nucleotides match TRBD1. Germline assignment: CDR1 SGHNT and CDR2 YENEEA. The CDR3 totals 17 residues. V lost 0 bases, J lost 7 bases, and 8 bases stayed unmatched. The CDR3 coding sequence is TGTGCCAGCAGCTTAGATAGTGGGACAGGGGGGTATAATGAGCAGTTCTTC. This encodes CASSLDSGTGGYNEQFF.

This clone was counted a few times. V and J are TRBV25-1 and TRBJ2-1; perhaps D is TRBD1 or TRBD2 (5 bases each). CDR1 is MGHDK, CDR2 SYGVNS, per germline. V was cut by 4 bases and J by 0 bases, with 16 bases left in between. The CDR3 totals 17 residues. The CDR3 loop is CASSGRDPTSSYNEQFF. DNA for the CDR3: TGTGCCAGCAGTGGCCGGGACCCTACAAGCTCCTACAATGAGCAGTTCTTC.

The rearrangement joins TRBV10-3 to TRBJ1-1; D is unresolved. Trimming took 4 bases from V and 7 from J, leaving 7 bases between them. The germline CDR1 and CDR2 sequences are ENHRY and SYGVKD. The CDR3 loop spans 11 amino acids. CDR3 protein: CAISAQFEAFF. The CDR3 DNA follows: TGTGCCATCAGTGCCCAATTTGAAGCTTTCTTT.

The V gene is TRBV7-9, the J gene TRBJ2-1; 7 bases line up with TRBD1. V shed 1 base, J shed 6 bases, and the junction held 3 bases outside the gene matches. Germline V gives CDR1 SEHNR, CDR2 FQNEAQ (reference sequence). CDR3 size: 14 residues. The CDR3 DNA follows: TGTGCCAGCAGCTTAGGGTCAGGGGGCAATGAGCAGTTCTTC. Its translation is CASSLGSGGNEQFF.

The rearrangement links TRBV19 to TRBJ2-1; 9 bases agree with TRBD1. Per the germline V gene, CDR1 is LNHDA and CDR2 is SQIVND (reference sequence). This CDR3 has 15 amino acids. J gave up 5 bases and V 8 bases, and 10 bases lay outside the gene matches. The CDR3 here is CASGSRDRVNNEQFF. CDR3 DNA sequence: TGTGCCAGTGGATCCCGGGACAGGGTGAACAATGAGCAGTTCTTC.

This CDR3 reads CASSVGTSRTDTQYF. The CDR3 DNA reads as TGTGCCAGCAGCGTAGGGACTAGCCGCACAGATACGCAGTATTTT. The V and J genes are TRBV9 and TRBJ2-3; 8 bases are a match to TRBD2. Germline loops: CDR1 SGDLS, CDR2 YYNGEE. The CDR3 length is 15 residues. V lost 0 bases and J lost 1; bases outside the gene matches: 1.

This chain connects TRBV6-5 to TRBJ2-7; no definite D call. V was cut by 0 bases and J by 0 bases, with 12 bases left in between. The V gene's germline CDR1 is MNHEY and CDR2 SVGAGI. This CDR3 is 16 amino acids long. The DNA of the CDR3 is TGTGCCAGCAGTTACTCGTACGAAAAAAGCTCCTACGAGCAGTACTTC. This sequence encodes CASSYSYEKSSYEQYF.

The CDR3 DNA is TGTGCCATCAGCTCTAGCACAGATACGCAGTATTTT. Translation gives CAISSSTDTQYF. V gene TRBV10-3 combines with J gene TRBJ2-3; D unresolved. This CDR3 region has 12 residues. From germline, CDR1 is ENHRY and CDR2 SYGVKD. With 6 bases removed from V and 0 bases from J, the gap between germline ends came to 4 bases.

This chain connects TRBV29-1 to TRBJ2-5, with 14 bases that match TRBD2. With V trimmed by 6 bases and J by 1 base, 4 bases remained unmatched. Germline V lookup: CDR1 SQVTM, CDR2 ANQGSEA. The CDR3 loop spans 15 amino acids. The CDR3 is CSVGTSGSGQETQYF. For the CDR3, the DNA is TGCAGCGTCGGGACTAGCGGGAGCGGCCAAGAGACCCAGTACTTC.

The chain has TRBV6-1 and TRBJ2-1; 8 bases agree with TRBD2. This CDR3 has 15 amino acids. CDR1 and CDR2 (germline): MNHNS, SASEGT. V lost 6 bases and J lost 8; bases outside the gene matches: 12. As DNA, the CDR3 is TGTGCCAGCAGGATCCCGGGACTAGTGTTCCATGAGCAGTTCTTC. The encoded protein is CASRIPGLVFHEQFF.

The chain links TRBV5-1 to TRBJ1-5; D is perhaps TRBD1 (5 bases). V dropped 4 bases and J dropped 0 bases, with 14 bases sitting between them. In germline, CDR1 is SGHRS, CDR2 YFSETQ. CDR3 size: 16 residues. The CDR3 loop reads CASSQGDSPSNQPQHF. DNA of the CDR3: TGCGCCAGCAGCCAGGGAGATTCCCCTAGCAATCAGCCCCAGCATTTT. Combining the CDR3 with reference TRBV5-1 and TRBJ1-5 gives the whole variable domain KAGVTQTPRYLIKTRGQQVTLSCSPISGHRSVSWYQQTPGQGLQFLFEYFSETQRNKGNFPGRFSGRQFSNSRSEMNVSTLELGDSALYLCASSQGDSPSNQPQHFGDGTRLSIL.

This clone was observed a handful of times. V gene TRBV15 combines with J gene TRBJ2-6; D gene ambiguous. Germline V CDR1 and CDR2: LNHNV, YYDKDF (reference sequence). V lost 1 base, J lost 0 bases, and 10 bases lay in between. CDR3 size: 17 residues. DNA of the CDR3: TGTGCCACCAGCAGAGGTCAGCTAATCTCTGGGGCCAACGTCCTGACTTTC. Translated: CATSRGQLISGANVLTF. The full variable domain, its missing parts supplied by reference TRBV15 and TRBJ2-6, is DAMVIQNPRYQVTQFGKPVTLSCSQTLNHNVMYWYQQKSSQAPKLLFHYYDKDFNNEADTPDNFQSRRPNTSFCFLDIRSPGLGDTAMYLCATSRGQLISGANVLTFGAGSRLTVL.

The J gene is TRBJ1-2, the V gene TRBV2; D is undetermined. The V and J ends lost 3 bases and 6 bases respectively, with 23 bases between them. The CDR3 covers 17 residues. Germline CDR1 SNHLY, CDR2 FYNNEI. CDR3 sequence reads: CASSDRRARGMANGYTF. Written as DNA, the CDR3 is TGTGCCAGCAGTGATCGTCGGGCCAGAGGTATGGCAAATGGCTACACCTTC.

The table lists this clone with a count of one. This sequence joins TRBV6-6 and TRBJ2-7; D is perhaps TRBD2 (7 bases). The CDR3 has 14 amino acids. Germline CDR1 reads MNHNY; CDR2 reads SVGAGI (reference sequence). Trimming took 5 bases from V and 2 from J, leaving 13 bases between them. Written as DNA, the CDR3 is TGTGCCAGCAGTGGGGGGGCGGGGACCTACGAGCAGTACTTC. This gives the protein CASSGGAGTYEQYF.

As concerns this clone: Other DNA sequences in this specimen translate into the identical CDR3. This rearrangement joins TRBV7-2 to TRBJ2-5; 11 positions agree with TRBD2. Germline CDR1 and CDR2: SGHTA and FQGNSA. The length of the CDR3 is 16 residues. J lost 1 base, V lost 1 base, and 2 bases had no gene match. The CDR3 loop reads CASSLGLAGGQETQYF. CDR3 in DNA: TGTGCCAGCAGCTTAGGGCTAGCGGGAGGCCAAGAGACCCAGTACTTC.

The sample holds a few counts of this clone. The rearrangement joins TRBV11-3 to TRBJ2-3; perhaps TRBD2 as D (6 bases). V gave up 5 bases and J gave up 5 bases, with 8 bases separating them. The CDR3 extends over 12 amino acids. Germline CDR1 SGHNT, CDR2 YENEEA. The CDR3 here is CASSRERDTQYF. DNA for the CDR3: TGTGCCAGCAGCCGGGAGAGAGATACGCAGTATTTT. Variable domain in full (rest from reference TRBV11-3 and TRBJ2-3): EAGVVQSPRYKIIEKKQPVAFWCNPISGHNTLYWYLQNLGQGPELLIRYENEEAVDDSQLPKDRFSAERLKGVDSTLKIQPAELGDSAVYLCASSRERDTQYFGPGTRLTVL.

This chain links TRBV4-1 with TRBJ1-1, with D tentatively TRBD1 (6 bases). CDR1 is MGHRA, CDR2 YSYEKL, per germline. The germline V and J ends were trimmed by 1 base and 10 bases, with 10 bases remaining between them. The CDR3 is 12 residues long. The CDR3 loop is CASSQVRGIAFF. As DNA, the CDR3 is TGCGCCAGCAGCCAAGTCAGGGGTATAGCTTTCTTT.

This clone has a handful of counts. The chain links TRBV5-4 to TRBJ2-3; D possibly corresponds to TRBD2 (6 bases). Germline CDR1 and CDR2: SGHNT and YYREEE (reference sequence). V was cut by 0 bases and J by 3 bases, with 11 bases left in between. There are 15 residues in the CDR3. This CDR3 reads CASSLVLAVTDTQYF. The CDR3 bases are TGTGCCAGCAGCTTGGTACTAGCTGTAACAGATACGCAGTATTTT.